This paragraph covers one TCR beta chain sequence. This sample is part of a study of blood T cell repertoires in COVID-19. About the research overall: The origin of the acute and convalescent COVID-19 samples was the United States, Italy and Spain.

The V gene's germline CDR1 is SGHRS and CDR2 YFSETQ. There are 16 residues in the CDR3. V was clipped by 9 bases and J by 9 bases; unmatched bases: 17. As processed by the authors: Amplification from reference gene primers served as the basis for estimated nucleated cell counts. Sequencing was performed with immunoSEQ multiplex PCR; in TCRdb, only in-frame clones are kept and a portion is missing. That table supplies the V and J calls and clone size; D and trimming were determined from the DNA. The sample includes about 34,000 clones, 93% seen only once; the top ten take less than 5.5%. J is TRBJ2-1 and V is TRBV5-1; TRBD1 aligns across 11 bases. The source is a human donor in a cohort sampled during active COVID-19. The sample was peripheral blood. CDR3 region: CANGKQDRGLGSEQFF. The CDR3 DNA sequence: TGCGCCAACGGAAAACAGGACAGGGGGCTGGGCAGTGAGCAGTTCTTC.